The 24 T cell receptor beta chains below come from one sample, sequenced in a study of regulatory T cells in long-lasting Graves disease. Indicated time point: newly diagnosed GD, antithyroid drugs for less than 3 months. PBMC RNA served as the TCR library source. Construction of the TCR beta libraries employed iRepertoire HTBI primers in conjunction with Arm-PCR of CDR3 regions. TCRdb redid the calling of the multiplex PCR reads with MiXCR, one entry per CDR3 protein. The sample lists about 370,000 distinct CDR3 sequences; roughly 15% were seen once. Material: peripheral blood mononuclear cells (PBMCs), obtained at new diagnosis, from a patient treated with antithyroid drugs. These receptors were obtained from a female donor with Graves disease.

This clonotype occurred many times. The V gene is TRBV5-1, the J gene TRBJ1-4; TRBD1 aligns across 9 bases. V was clipped by 4 bases and J by 7 bases; unmatched bases: 8. This CDR3 region has 15 residues. Germline CDR1 and CDR2: SGHRS and YFSETQ. The CDR3 is CASSENRGRGEKLFF. In DNA, the CDR3 is TGCGCCAGCAGCGAGAACAGGGGGCGCGGTGAAAAACTGTTTTTT.

This clonotype was recorded many times. V gene TRBV2 combines with J gene TRBJ2-1, with 10 bases fitting TRBD2. Germline V CDR1 and CDR2: SNHLY, FYNNEI. V lost 6 bases to trimming and J lost 2 bases; unmatched junction nucleotides: 4. There are 15 residues in the CDR3. CDR3 region: CASSGLAETYNEQFF. In nucleotides, the CDR3 is TGTGCCAGCAGCGGACTAGCGGAGACCTACAATGAGCAGTTCTTC.

V is TRBV6-1 and J is TRBJ1-4; TRBD1 aligns across 8 bases. The CDR3 is 15 amino acids. Germline CDR1 and CDR2: MNHNS and SASEGT. Trimming removed 5 bases from V and 4 bases from J; junction bases left unmatched: 6. The CDR3 DNA reads as TGTGCCAGCAGTCTGACAGGGGCCATTAATGAAAAACTGTTTTTT. It yields the protein CASSLTGAINEKLFF.

This clonotype came up a few times. The gene calls are TRBV10-3 and TRBJ2-1, with D possibly being TRBD2 (6 bases). The germline V and J ends were trimmed by 4 bases and 7 bases, with 23 bases remaining between them. Per the germline V gene, CDR1 is ENHRY and CDR2 is SYGVKD. CDR3 size: 17 residues. The DNA of the CDR3 is TGTGCCATCAGTGGAGGGGCTAGCGAGGCACGGGCAAATGAGCAGTTCTTC. Its protein product is CAISGGASEARANEQFF.

This clonotype was observed at least ten times. The chain carries TRBV20-1 and TRBJ1-2, with D unresolved. The germline CDR1 and CDR2 sequences are DFQATT and SNEGSKA (reference sequence). The CDR3 sequence is 13 residues long. The V end lost 2 bases, the J end lost 5 bases, and 12 bases lay between the germline ends. The CDR3 here is CSARISRTYGYTF. DNA of the CDR3: TGCAGTGCTAGAATCTCTCGCACGTATGGCTACACCTTC.

This clonotype has more than one count but fewer than ten. The genes are TRBV4-1 and TRBJ2-1; possible D gene TRBD2, 7 bases. Germline lookup yields CDR1 MGHRA and CDR2 YSYEKL. Deletions cut 0 bases from V and 0 bases from J, with 12 bases between. The CDR3 length is 17 residues. In DNA, the CDR3 is TGCGCCAGCAGCCAAGAGATGGGAGGGGGCTCCTACAATGAGCAGTTCTTC. Amino acids: CASSQEMGGGSYNEQFF.

This rearrangement joins TRBV24-1 to TRBJ1-2, with D perhaps matching TRBD1 (5 bases). CDR1 and CDR2 from the germline V gene are KGHDR and SFDVKD. V was pared by 4 bases and J by 6 bases, with 11 bases between. This CDR3 has 13 amino acids. CDR3 sequence reads: CATSDGTEDGYTF. The CDR3 nucleotides read TGTGCCACCAGTGACGGGACCGAGGATGGCTACACCTTC.

Many counts were recorded for this clonotype. This chain uses TRBV7-3 with TRBJ2-6; 10 nucleotides line up with TRBD1. Germline trimming cut 5 bases from V and 4 bases from J; bases unmatched to any gene: 5. CDR1 SGHTA and CDR2 FQGTGA come from the germline V gene. The CDR3 runs to 16 residues. CDR3 in amino acids: CASSGTGVAGANVLTF. CDR3 DNA sequence: TGTGCCAGCAGCGGGACAGGGGTAGCCGGGGCCAACGTCCTGACTTTC. Full variable domain (missing parts from reference TRBV7-3 and TRBJ2-6): GAGVSQTPSNKVTEKGKYVELRCDPISGHTALYWYRQSLGQGPEFLIYFQGTGAADDSGLPNDRFFAVRPEGSVSTLKIQRTERGDSAVYLCASSGTGVAGANVLTFGAGSRLTVL.

This clonotype has ten or more counts. V is TRBV28 and J is TRBJ2-3; the match to TRBD1 covers 8 bases. The CDR3 sequence is 15 residues long. V shed 6 bases and J 3 bases; nucleotides not matched to a gene: 8. The V gene's germline CDR1 is MDHEN and CDR2 SYDVKM. The chain's CDR3 is CASSHAQGATDTQYF. For the CDR3, the DNA is TGTGCCAGCAGCCATGCTCAGGGGGCAACAGATACGCAGTATTTT.

This clonotype was seen ten or more times. The chain couples TRBV25-1 to TRBJ1-5, with TRBD1 identical over 7 bases. Per the germline V gene, CDR1 is MGHDK and CDR2 is SYGVNS. V lost 7 bases and J lost 6; bases outside the gene matches: 6. The length of the CDR3 is 13 residues. The DNA for the CDR3 is TGTGCCAGCACAGACAGGGAAGGTCAGCCCCAGCATTTT. It encodes CASTDREGQPQHF.

This clonotype was seen repeatedly, ten times or more. This chain links TRBV5-1 with TRBJ2-7, with TRBD1 matching over 9 bases. After removal of 5 bases from V and 7 bases from J, the junction contained 10 bases not matched to a gene. The germline CDR1 and CDR2 sequences are SGHRS and YFSETQ. CDR3 length equals 14 residues. This chain's CDR3 is CASRQGAETGEQYF. CDR3 bases: TGCGCCAGCAGACAGGGGGCGGAGACGGGGGAGCAGTACTTC. Full variable domain (rest looked up from reference TRBV5-1 and TRBJ2-7): KAGVTQTPRYLIKTRGQQVTLSCSPISGHRSVSWYQQTPGQGLQFLFEYFSETQRNKGNFPGRFSGRQFSNSRSEMNVSTLELGDSALYLCASRQGAETGEQYFGPGTRLTVT.

The chain has TRBV5-1 and TRBJ1-1, with 7 positions matching TRBD1. The ends lost 4 bases at V and 6 bases at J; junction bases unmatched: 18. The CDR3 sequence is 17 residues long. Per the germline V gene, CDR1 is SGHRS and CDR2 is YFSETQ. This CDR3 is CASSPRSLQGSLSEAFF. The CDR3 nucleotides read TGCGCCAGCAGCCCCAGGTCCCTACAGGGGAGTTTGTCTGAAGCTTTCTTT.

This clonotype was detected many times. This chain links TRBV6-5 with TRBJ1-5; D may be TRBD1 (5 bases). The germline V and J ends were trimmed by 4 bases and 2 bases, with 12 bases remaining between them. The CDR3 is 15 amino acids. Germline values: CDR1 MNHEY, CDR2 SVGAGI. The CDR3 DNA sequence: TGTGCCAGCAGTTCGGGGGGAGGAGGCAATCAGCCCCAGCATTTT. Protein product: CASSSGGGGNQPQHF.

The chain is built from TRBV11-2 and TRBJ2-2; 8 bases fit TRBD2. V shed 5 bases and J 1 base; nucleotides not matched to a gene: 6. This CDR3 has 16 residues. The V gene's germline CDR1 is SGHAT and CDR2 FQNNGV. CDR3 sequence reads: CASSRGLVGNTGELFF. In nucleotides, the CDR3 is TGTGCCAGCAGCCGGGGACTAGTAGGGAACACCGGGGAGCTGTTTTTT.

V gene TRBV28 combines with J gene TRBJ2-3, with 8 bases identical to TRBD1. Trimming took 5 bases from V and 2 from J; bases not matched to a gene: 12. This CDR3 comprises 17 residues. Germline assignment: CDR1 MDHEN and CDR2 SYDVKM. The CDR3 DNA reads as TGTGCCAGCAGTCCCGGAAGGACAGGGTCTGTCACAGATACGCAGTATTTT. Translated, it gives CASSPGRTGSVTDTQYF.

The sample holds many counts of this clonotype. The chain carries TRBV12-3 or TRBV12-4 and TRBJ1-5; 7 bases fit TRBD1. The CDR3 runs to 16 residues. V gave up 5 bases and J gave up 1 base; unmatched junction bases: 8. CDR3 sequence (DNA): TGTGCCAGCAGTGACAGGGAGGTATTGAGCAATCAGCCCCAGCATTTT. This encodes CASSDREVLSNQPQHF.

The V and J genes are TRBV7-2 and TRBJ2-7; D gene ambiguous. This CDR3 spans 14 amino acids. Germline V CDR1 and CDR2: SGHTA, FQGNSA. The V gene lost 6 bases and the J gene lost 2 bases, with 14 bases spanning the gap. The CDR3 DNA reads as TGTGCCAGCAGTTTCGGAGCGTACGCCTACGAGCAGTACTTC. It specifies CASSFGAYAYEQYF.

This clonotype came up many times. The V call is TRBV6-1, the J call TRBJ1-2; D unresolved. Trimming pared 3 bases from V and 2 bases from J, leaving 16 bases between. CDR1 MNHNS and CDR2 SASEGT come from the germline V gene. The CDR3 has 16 residues. The CDR3 loop is CASSDLTDKGNYGYTF. DNA for the CDR3: TGTGCCAGCAGTGACCTAACGGATAAGGGAAACTATGGCTACACCTTC.

Many counts were recorded for this clonotype. This chain connects TRBV9 to TRBJ2-5, with a possible D match to TRBD2 (6 bases). Per the germline V gene, CDR1 is SGDLS and CDR2 is YYNGEE. The CDR3 spans 14 residues. V lost 3 bases, J lost 5 bases, and 14 bases lay in between. This CDR3 reads CASSAGTAWETQYF. CDR3 DNA sequence: TGTGCCAGCAGCGCGGGGACTGCTTGGGAGACCCAGTACTTC. The variable domain in full, with the rest retrieved from reference TRBV9 and TRBJ2-5, is DSGVTQTPKHLITATGQRVTLRCSPRSGDLSVYWYQQSLDQGLQFLIQYYNGEERAKGNILERFSAQQFPDLHSELNLSSLELGDSALYFCASSAGTAWETQYFGPGTRLLVL.

Many counts were recorded for this clonotype. The J gene is TRBJ2-4, the V gene TRBV7-2, with TRBD1 as a possible D gene (6 bases). Germline loops: CDR1 SGHTA, CDR2 FQGNSA. CDR3 size: 15 residues. V lost 0 bases and J lost 7, with 13 bases in between. CDR3 coding DNA: TGTGCCAGCAGCTTAGCGCGACAGGTTGGGAACATTCAGTACTTC. It is translated as CASSLARQVGNIQYF.

This clonotype was observed at least ten times. The chain uses TRBV11-2 and TRBJ2-2, with 9 bases aligning to TRBD1. This CDR3 contains 14 residues. Per germline, CDR1 SGHAT and CDR2 FQNNGV. V gave up 5 bases and J gave up 6 bases; unmatched junction bases: 4. The CDR3, as DNA: TGTGCCAGCAGCCTGGGACAGGGAGCCGGGGAGCTGTTTTTT. Protein product: CASSLGQGAGELFF.

To note about this clonotype: With a much larger clone just one base away, this may be a read error. The V and J genes are TRBV18 and TRBJ2-5; D ambiguous. The CDR3 runs to 12 residues. V lost 4 bases to trimming and J lost 5 bases, with 8 bases between them. CDR1 KGHSH and CDR2 LQKENI come from the germline V gene. This CDR3 is CASSLNKETQYF. The CDR3 region has the DNA TGTGCCAGCTCACTGAACAAGGAGACCCAGTACTTC.

Ten or more counts support this clonotype. The chain joins TRBV11-2 to TRBJ2-7; the D is unclear. Germline V gene data show CDR1 as SGHAT and CDR2 as FQNNGV. V shed 6 bases and J shed 2 bases, with 8 bases lying between them. The CDR3 totals 12 residues. CDR3 DNA sequence: TGTGCCAGCAGAAGGACGGCCTACGAGCAGTACTTC. Translating it yields CASRRTAYEQYF.

About this clonotype itself: A clone one base away is much larger, so this may be a read error. J is TRBJ1-2 and V is TRBV19, with 9 bases matching TRBD1. CDR1 and CDR2 (germline): LNHDA, SQIVND (reference sequence). The CDR3 covers 16 residues. Here the CDR3 reads CASKTGQGVFNYGYAF. DNA of the CDR3: TGTGCCAGTAAAACGGGACAGGGCGTTTTCAACTATGGCTACGCCTTC.